This record looks at one T cell receptor (beta chain) sequence and its context. Its specificity is not known. These data belong to a study of cytomegalovirus exposure and HLA in healthy donors. General study results and limits: It was reportedly the case that the classifier diagnosed cytomegalovirus status with high specificity and sensitivity.

Amplification used 60 Vbeta primers and 13 Jbeta primers. Sequencing used immunoSEQ multiplex PCR; TCRdb keeps in-frame clones, though not all of them. The table lists 100,000 to 150,000 clones, with more than 1% in the top ten. The ends lost 2 bases at V and 0 bases at J; junction bases unmatched: 12. Looked up from germline, CDR1 is KGHSH and CDR2 is LQKENI. This CDR3 contains 19 residues. This sequence was found in a man between 18 and 35 years old in good health and CMV-seronegative. V gene TRBV18 combines with J gene TRBJ2-3; TRBD2 agrees at 9 bases. The material sequenced was PBMCs. The CDR3 DNA reads TGTGCCAGCTCACCAATGACGAACGGGGCGGGAGGGAGCACAGATACGCAGTATTTT. This encodes CASSPMTNGAGGSTDTQYF.